This TCR beta chain was captured by sequencing in a study of control samples from healthy donors and cancer patients. V lost 0 bases, J lost 9 bases, and 7 bases stayed unmatched. Per germline, CDR1 MNHNY and CDR2 SVGAGI (reference sequence). There are 15 residues in the CDR3. Repertoires were generated with immunoSEQ multiplex PCR, while TCRdb's copy carries only in-frame clones and drops some. The sample consists of approximately 90,000 clones, about 85% of them appearing once. Sample: blood. The sequence came from a young man in good health. This chain joins TRBV6-6 and TRBJ1-5; TRBD1 aligns across 8 bases. The CDR3 DNA follows: TGTGCCAGCAGTTACTCGACAGGGGCGGGTGGGCCCCAGCATTTT. Protein sequence: CASSYSTGAGGPQHF.